This T cell receptor (beta chain) was retrieved from a study of regulatory and conventional T cells in RAG deficiency. The CDR3 runs 14 residues. Germline V lookup: CDR1 MRHNA, CDR2 SNTAGT. V gave up 7 bases and J gave up 5 bases, with 14 bases separating them. Profiling relied on immunoSEQ multiplex PCR, and the TCRdb table lists in-frame clones only, not all of them. The sample contains 34,000 or so clones, around nine tenths of which appear only once. The sample holds a few counts of this clone. Its antigen remains unknown. Study-level points and caveats: Omenn CD25-high CD127-low cells may be activated cells, not true Tregs. In Omenn syndrome, Treg and Tconv repertoires overlapped >85%.

The same specimen was also included in a second study, on regulatory T cells. That study adds: The PCR used 52 TRBV and 13 TRBJ primers.

The rearrangement joins TRBV6-4 to TRBJ2-2; D is possibly TRBD2 (7 bases). The sample was CD8+ T cells sorted from blood. The TCR was taken from a human donor in good health. In DNA form, the CDR3 reads TGTGCCAGCACCCCGGAGGGGGGGACCGGGGAGCTGTTTTTT. Translation gives CASTPEGGTGELFF.